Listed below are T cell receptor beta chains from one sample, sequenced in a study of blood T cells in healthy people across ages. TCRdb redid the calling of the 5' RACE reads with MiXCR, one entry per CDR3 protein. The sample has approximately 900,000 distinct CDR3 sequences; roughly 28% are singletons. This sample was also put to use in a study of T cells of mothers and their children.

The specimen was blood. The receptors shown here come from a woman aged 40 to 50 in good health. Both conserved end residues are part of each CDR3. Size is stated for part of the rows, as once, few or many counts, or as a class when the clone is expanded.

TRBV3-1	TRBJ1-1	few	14	CASSQVRGNTEAFF
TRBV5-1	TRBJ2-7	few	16	CASSSERDSVSYEQYF
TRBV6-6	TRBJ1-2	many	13	CASGADSNYGYTF
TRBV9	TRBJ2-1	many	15	CASSPRTSGGNEQFF
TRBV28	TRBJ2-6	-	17	CASSLGILSSGANVLTF
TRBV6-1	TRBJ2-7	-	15	CASGTRDRGSYEQYF
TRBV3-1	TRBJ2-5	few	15	CASRPGNGDRETQYF
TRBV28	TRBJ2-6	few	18	CASRSAGTVFSGANVLTF
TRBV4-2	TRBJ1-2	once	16	CASSQDLGTSSYGYTF
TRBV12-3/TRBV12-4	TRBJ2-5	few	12	CASSSPPRTQYF
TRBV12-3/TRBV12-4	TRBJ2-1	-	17	CASTADDGASGPRDRFF
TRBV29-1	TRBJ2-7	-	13	CSVEQGGSYEQYF
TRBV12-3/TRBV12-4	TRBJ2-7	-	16	CASSPPEREVSYEQYF
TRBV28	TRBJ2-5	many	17	CASSLSQPGGWQETQYF
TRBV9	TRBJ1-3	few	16	CASSLGTGGTGNTIYF
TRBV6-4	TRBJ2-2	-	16	CASSRSGLADTGELFF
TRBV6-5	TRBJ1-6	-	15	CASSETRGSISPLHF
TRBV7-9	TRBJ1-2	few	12	CASSFSMGGYTF
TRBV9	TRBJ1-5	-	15	CASSVYGGPNQPQHF
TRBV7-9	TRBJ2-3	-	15	CASSWGSGGTDTQYF
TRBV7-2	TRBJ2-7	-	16	CASRTLAGGRSYEQYF
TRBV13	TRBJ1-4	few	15	CASSLGSGGHEKLFF
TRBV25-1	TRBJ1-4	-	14	CASRAAVPNEKLFF
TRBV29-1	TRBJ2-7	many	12	CSVIQPAYEQYF
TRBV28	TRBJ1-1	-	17	CASSPSTQGPLNTEAFF
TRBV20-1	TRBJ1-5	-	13	CSARLGNSQPQHF
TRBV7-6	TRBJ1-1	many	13	CASSAGGRGEAFF
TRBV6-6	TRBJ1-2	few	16	CASSYSWAQANYGYTF
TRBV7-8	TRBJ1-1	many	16	CASSFRTGLTNTEAFF
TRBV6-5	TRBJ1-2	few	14	CASSYSLANYGYTF
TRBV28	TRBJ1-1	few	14	CASRPGQGYTEAFF
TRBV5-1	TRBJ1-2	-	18	CASTLYRSGAAYNYGYTF
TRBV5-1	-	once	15	CASSLAGTGRSEQYF
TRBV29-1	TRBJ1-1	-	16	CSVERMRTGGNTEAFF
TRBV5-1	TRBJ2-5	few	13	CASSSGEVETQYF
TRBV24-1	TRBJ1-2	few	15	CATSDTGLLNYGYTF
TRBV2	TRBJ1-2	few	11	CASSEGRLYTF
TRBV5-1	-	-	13	CASSLDVGYEQYF
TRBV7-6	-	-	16	CASTLGGSSGRYEQYF
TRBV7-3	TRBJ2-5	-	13	CASSPGGKETQYF
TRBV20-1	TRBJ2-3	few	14	CSAEAGVNTDTQYF
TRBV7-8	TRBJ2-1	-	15	CASTPGLAVQNEQFF
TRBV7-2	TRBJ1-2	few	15	CASSPDRGQYYGYTF
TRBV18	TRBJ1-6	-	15	CASSPGAQGNSPLHF